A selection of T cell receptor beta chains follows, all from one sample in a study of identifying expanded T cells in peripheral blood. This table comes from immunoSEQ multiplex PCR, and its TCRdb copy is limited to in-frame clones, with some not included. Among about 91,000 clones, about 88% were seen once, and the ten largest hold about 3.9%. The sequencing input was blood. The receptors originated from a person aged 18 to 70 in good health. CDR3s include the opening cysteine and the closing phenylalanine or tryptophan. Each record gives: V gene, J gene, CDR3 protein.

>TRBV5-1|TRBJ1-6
CASSLSHSSYNSPLHF
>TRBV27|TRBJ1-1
CASSLGQDTEAFF
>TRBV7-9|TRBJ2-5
CASSYGTGGFQETQYF
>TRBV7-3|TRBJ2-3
CASSLGRGDTQYF
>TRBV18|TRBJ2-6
CASSPDGGGNSGANVLTF
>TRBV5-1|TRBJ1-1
CASSLVHQGTEAFF
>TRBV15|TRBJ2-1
CATSTGTGLNEQFF
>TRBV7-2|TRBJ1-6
CASSFGDSNSPLHF
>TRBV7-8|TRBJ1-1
CASTADPLTEAFF
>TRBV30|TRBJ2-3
CAWSPPLRSTDTQYF
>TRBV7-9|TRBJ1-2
CASSDPDRKNYGYTF
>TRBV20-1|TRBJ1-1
CSARREMKAFF
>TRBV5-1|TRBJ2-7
CASSSQGVRLAGDGEQYF
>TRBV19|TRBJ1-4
CASSGGINEKLFF
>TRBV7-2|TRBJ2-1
CASSRPGPEQFF
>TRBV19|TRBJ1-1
CASRGTGGRGTEAFF
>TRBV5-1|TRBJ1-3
CASSLDTSGNTIYF
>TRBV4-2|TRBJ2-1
CASSQVELADEQFF
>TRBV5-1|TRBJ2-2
CASSLKDSSRPGELFF
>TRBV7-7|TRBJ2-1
CASSRGQGANNEQFF
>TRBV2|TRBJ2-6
CASKTSGANVLTF
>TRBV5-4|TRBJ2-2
CASSPVVAGELFF
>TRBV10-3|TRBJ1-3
CAIGDGLSGNTIYF
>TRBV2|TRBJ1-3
CASSARGPGNTIYF
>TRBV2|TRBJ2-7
CASKDRGYEQYF
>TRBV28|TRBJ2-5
CASSLRTGEETQYF
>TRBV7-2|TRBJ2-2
CASSGGTTGELFF
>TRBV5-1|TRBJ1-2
CASSTAGTEGGYTF
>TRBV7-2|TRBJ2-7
CASSLDSGAYEQYF
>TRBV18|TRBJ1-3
CASSQGYGNTIYF
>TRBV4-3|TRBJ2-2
CASSPGLNPGELFF
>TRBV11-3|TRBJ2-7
CASSLEGTRAEQYF
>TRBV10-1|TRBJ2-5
CASSGGPVAETQYF
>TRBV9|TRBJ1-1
CASSVYGADTEAFF
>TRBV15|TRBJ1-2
CATSRGEQGARFGYTF
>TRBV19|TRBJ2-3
CASSTPGQGVDTQYF
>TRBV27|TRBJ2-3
CASSLYGGARDTQYF
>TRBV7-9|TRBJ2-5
CASSLSAGAGETQYF
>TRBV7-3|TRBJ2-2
CASSSFGGTGELFF
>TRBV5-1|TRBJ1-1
CASSSGQGATEAFF
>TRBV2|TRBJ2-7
CASSVTSGRALYEQYF
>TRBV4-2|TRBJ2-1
CASSQGGLAESSYNEQFF
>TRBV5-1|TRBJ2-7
CASSLLRDSYYEQYF
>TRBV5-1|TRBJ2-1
CASSSGLAGGRYNEQFF
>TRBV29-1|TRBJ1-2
CSVGAGGGYTF
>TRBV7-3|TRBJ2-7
CASSLLGGPSYEQYF
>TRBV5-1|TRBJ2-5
CASSGSPPQETQYF
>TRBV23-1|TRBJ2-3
CARSPGKGIASGRPTDTQYF